Below, 4 T cell receptor beta chains from the same sample are listed, as sequenced in a study of blood T cell repertoires in COVID-19. TCRdb's copy holds only in-frame clones and misses some; the assay was immunoSEQ multiplex PCR. The sample carries approximately 200,000 clones, more than 85% recorded once. Source material: peripheral blood. These receptors were collected from a man in his forties with active or convalescent COVID-19.

The rearrangement links TRBV4-1 to TRBJ2-7, with D uncertain. Deletions cut 1 base from V and 3 bases from J, with 13 bases between. This CDR3 is built from 15 residues. Germline CDR1 is MGHRA and CDR2 is YSYEKL. The CDR3 DNA sequence: TGCGCCAGCAGCCAAGCGCTTTTATACAGCTACGAGCAGTACTTC. Translation gives CASSQALLYSYEQYF.

The CDR3 bases are TGCGCCAGCAGCTTGTCCGGGGACTATGGCTACACCTTC. It translates to CASSLSGDYGYTF. The V and J genes are TRBV5-1 and TRBJ1-2, with no clear D. There are 13 residues in the CDR3. V was clipped by 1 base and J by 3 bases, with 7 bases between them. Germline assignment: CDR1 SGHRS and CDR2 YFSETQ.

V and J are TRBV29-1 and TRBJ1-1, with no clear D. The CDR3 contains 13 residues. Trimming removed 1 base at V and 5 bases at J, with 11 bases between. Germline lookup yields CDR1 SQVTM and CDR2 ANQGSEA. CDR3 region: CSVEGIGRTEAFF. CDR3 coding DNA: TGCAGCGTTGAAGGGATAGGGAGGACTGAAGCTTTCTTT. Using reference TRBV29-1 and TRBJ1-1 for the parts outside the CDR3, the full variable domain is SAVISQKPSRDICQRGTSLTIQCQVDSQVTMMFWYRQQPGQSLTLIATANQGSEATYESGFVIDKFPISRPNLTFSTLTVSNMSPEDSSIYLCSVEGIGRTEAFFGQGTRLTVV.

The chain has TRBV11-2 and TRBJ1-2; 7 bases fit TRBD1. Per the germline V gene, CDR1 is SGHAT and CDR2 is FQNNGV. The CDR3 covers 14 residues. Losses at the gene ends were 2 bases for V and 4 bases for J; bases not matched to a gene: 4. The CDR3 sequence: CASSLTTGPYGYTF. The CDR3 DNA reads as TGTGCCAGCAGCTTAACGACAGGGCCCTATGGCTACACCTTC.